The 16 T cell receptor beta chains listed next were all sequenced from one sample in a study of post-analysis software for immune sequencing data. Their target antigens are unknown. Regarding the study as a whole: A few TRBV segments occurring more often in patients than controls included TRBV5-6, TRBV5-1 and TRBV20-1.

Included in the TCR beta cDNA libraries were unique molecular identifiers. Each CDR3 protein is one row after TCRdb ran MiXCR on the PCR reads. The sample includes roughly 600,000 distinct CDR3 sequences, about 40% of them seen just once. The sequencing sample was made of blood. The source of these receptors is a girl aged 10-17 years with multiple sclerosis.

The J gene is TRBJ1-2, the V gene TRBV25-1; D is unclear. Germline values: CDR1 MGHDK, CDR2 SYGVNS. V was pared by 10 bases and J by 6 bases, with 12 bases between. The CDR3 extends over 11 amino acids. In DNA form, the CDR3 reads TGTGCCACGGAGGATAGCAATGGCTACACCTTC. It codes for CATEDSNGYTF.

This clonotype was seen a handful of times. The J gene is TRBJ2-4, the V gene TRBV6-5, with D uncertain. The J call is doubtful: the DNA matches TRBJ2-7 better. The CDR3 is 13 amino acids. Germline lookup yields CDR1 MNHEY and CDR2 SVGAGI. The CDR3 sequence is CASRPTQAHEQYF. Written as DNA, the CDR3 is TGTGCCAGCAGGCCGACACAAGCCCACGAGCAGTACTTC.

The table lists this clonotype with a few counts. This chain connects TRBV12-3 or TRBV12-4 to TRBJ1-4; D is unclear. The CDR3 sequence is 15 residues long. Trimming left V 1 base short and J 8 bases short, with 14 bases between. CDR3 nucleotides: TGTGCCAGCAGTTTAGGAAGTGGTCCTCGAGAAAAACTGTTTTTT. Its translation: CASSLGSGPREKLFF.

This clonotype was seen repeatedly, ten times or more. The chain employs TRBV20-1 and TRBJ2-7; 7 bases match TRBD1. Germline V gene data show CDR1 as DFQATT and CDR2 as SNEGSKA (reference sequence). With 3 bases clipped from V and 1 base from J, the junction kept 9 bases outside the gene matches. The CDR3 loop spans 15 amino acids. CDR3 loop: CSASPTGQVSYEQYF. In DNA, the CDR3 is TGCAGTGCTAGCCCCACAGGACAGGTATCCTACGAGCAGTACTTC.

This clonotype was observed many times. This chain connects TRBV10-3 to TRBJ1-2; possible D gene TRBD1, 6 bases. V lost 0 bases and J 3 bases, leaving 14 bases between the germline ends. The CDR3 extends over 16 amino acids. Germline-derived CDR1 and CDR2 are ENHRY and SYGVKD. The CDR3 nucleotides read TGTGCCATCAGTGAGTCGTTTAGGACAGCGGACTATGGCTACACCTTC. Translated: CAISESFRTADYGYTF.

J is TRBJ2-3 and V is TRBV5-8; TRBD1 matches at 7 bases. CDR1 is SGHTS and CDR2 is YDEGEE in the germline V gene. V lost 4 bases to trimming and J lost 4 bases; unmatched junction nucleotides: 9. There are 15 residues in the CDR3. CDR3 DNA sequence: TGTGCCAGCAGCGAAAGACAGGGAGCGGCAGATACGCAGTATTTT. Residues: CASSERQGAADTQYF.

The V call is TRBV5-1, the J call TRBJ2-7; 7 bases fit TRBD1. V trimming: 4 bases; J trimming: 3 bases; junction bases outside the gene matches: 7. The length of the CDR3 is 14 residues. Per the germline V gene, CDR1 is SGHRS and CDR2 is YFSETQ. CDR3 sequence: CASSPWDSYYEQYF. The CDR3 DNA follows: TGCGCCAGCAGCCCATGGGACAGCTACTACGAGCAGTACTTC. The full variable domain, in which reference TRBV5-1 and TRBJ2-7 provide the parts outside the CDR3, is KAGVTQTPRYLIKTRGQQVTLSCSPISGHRSVSWYQQTPGQGLQFLFEYFSETQRNKGNFPGRFSGRQFSNSRSEMNVSTLELGDSALYLCASSPWDSYYEQYFGPGTRLTVT.

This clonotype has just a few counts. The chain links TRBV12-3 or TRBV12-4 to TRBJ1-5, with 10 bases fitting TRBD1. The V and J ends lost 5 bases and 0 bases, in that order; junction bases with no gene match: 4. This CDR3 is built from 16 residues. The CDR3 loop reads CASSPRTGGSNQPQHF. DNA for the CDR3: TGTGCCAGCAGTCCCCGGACAGGGGGTAGCAATCAGCCCCAGCATTTT.

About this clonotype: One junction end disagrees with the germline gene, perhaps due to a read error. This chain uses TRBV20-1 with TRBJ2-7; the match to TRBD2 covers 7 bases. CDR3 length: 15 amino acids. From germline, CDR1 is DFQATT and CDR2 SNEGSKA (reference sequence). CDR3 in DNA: TGCAGTGCGAGAGATCCGGGGAGGGGCTCCTACGAGCAGGACTTC. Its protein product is CSARDPGRGSYEQDF.

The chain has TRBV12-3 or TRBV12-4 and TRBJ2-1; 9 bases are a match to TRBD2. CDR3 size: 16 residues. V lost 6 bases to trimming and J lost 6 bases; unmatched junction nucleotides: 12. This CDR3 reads CASSPPRGTSINEQFF. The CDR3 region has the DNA TGTGCCAGCAGCCCTCCCCGAGGGACTAGCATCAATGAGCAGTTCTTC.

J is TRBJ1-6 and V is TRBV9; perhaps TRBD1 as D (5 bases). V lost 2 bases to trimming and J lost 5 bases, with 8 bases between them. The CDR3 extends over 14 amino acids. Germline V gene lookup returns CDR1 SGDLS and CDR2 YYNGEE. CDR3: CASSVRENNSPLHF. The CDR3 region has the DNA TGTGCCAGCAGCGTCAGGGAGAATAATTCACCCCTCCACTTT.

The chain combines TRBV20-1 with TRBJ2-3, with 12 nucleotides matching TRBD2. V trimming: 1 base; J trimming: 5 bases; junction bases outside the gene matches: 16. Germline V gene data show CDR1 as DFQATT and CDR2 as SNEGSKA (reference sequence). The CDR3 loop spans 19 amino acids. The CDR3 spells CSARVGVLAGGPGRDTQYF. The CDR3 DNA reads TGCAGTGCTAGAGTTGGGGTCCTAGCGGGAGGGCCTGGAAGAGATACGCAGTATTTT.

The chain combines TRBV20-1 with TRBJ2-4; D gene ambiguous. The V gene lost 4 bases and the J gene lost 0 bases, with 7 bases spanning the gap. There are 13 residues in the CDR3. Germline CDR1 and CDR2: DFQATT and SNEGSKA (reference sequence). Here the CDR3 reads CSANGLAKNIQYF. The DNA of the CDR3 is TGCAGTGCTAACGGTCTAGCCAAAAACATTCAGTACTTC.

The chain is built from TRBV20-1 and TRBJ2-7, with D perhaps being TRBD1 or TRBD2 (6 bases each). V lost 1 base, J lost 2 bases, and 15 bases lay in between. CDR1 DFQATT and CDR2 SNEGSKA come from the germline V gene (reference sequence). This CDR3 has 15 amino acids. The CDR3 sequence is CSARAETGAAYEQYF. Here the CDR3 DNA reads TGCAGTGCTAGAGCGGAGACGGGGGCGGCCTACGAGCAGTACTTC.

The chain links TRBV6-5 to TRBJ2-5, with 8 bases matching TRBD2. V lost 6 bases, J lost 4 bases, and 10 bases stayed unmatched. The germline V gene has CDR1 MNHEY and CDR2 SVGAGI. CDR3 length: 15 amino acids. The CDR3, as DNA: TGTGCCAGCAGGTTAACTAGCGGAGCAGCAGAGACCCAGTACTTC. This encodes CASRLTSGAAETQYF.

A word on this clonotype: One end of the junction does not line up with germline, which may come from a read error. The CDR3 DNA reads as TGCAGTGCGAGAGGCAGGGGGGGAGTGAACACTGAAGCTTTCTTT. Residues: CSARGRGGVNTEAFF. The chain uses TRBV20-1 and TRBJ1-1; 7 bases are shared with TRBD1. Germline values: CDR1 DFQATT, CDR2 SNEGSKA (reference sequence). CDR3 length: 15 residues.